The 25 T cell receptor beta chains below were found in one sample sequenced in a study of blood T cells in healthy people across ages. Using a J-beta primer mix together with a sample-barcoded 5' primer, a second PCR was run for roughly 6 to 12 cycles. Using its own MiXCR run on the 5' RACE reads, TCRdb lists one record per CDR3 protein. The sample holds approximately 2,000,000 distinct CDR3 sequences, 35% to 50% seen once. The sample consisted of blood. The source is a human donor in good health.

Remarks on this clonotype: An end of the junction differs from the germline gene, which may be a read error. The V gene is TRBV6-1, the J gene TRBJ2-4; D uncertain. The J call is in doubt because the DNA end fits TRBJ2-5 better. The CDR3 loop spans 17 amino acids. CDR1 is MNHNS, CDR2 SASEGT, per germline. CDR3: CASSDFNWLRVGETQYF. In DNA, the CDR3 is TGTGCCAGTAGTGACTTCAACTGGTTGCGCGTCGGGGAGACCCAGTACTTC.

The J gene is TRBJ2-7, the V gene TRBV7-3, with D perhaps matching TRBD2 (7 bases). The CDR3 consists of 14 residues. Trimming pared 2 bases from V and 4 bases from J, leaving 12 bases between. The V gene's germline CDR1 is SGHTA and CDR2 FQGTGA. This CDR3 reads CASSLGGGMYEQYF. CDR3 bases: TGTGCCAGCAGCTTAGGGGGGGGCATGTACGAGCAGTACTTC.

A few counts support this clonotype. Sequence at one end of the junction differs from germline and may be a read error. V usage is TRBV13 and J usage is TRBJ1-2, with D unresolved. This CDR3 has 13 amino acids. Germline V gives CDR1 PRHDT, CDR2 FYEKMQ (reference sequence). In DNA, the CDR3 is TGTGCCAGCAGTACCGCCGGGCGATATGGCTACACCTTT. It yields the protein CASSTAGRYGYTF.

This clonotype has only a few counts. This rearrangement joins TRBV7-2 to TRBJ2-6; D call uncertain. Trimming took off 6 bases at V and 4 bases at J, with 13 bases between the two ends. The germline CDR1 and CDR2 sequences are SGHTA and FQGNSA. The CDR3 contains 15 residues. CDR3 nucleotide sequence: TGTGCCAGCAGTTTTCCTCTGGGAGGGGCCAACGTCCTGACTTTC. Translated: CASSFPLGGANVLTF.

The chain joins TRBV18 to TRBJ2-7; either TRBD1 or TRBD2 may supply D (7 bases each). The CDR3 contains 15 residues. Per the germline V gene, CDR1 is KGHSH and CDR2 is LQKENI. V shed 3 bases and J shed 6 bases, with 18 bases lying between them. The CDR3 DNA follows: TGTGCCAGCTCACCCCCAGTCAGGGGGGGCGGCGAGCAGTACTTC. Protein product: CASSPPVRGGGEQYF.

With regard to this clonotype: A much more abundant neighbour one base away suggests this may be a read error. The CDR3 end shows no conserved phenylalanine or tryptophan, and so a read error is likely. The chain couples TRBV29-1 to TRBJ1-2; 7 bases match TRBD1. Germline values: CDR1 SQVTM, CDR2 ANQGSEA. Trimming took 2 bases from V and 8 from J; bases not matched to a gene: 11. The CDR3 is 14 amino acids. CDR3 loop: CSVEKDSRGLGYTY. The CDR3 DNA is TGCAGCGTTGAAAAGGATTCGAGGGGGCTCGGCTACACCTAC.

Here the CDR3 DNA reads TGCAGTGCAAGGCCCGAACGGGCTGGCACAGATACGCAGTATTTT. Translated, it gives CSARPERAGTDTQYF. This chain links TRBV20-1 with TRBJ2-3, with D uncertain. This CDR3 spans 15 amino acids. Trimming shortened V by 6 bases and J by 1 base, and 17 bases separated the two germline ends. Germline CDR1 reads DFQATT; CDR2 reads SNEGSKA (reference sequence).

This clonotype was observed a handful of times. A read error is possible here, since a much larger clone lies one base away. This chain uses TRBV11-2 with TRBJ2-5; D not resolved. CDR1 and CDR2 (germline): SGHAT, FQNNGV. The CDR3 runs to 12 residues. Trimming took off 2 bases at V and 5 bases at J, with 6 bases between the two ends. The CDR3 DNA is TGTGCCAGCAGCTTAAGCGATGAGACCCAGTACTTC. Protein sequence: CASSLSDETQYF.

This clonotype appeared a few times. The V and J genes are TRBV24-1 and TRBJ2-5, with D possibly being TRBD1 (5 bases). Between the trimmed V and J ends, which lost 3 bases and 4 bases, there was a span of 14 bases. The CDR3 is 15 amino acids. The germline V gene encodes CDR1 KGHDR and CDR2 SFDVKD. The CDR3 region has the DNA TGTGCCACCAGTGATATGATGGACATTGGAGAGACCCAGTACTTC. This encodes CATSDMMDIGETQYF.

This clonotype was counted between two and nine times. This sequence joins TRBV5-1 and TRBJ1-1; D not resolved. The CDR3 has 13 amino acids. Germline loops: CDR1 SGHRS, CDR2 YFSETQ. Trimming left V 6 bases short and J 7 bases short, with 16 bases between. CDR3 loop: CASKAPGIGEAFF. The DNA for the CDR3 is TGCGCCAGCAAGGCCCCGGGTATAGGTGAAGCTTTCTTT.

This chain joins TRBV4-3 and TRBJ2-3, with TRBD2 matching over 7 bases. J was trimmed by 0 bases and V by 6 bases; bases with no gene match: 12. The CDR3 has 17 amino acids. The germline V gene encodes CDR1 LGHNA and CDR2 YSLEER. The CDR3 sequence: CASSPRDGGGSTDTQYF. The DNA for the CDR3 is TGCGCCAGCAGTCCGAGAGACGGCGGGGGAAGCACAGATACGCAGTATTTT.

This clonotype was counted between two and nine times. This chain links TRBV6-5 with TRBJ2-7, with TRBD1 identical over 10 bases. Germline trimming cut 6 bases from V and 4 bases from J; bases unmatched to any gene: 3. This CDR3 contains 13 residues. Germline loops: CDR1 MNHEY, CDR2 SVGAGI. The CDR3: CASRTGGRYEQYF. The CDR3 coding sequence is TGTGCCAGCAGGACAGGGGGCCGATACGAGCAGTACTTC.

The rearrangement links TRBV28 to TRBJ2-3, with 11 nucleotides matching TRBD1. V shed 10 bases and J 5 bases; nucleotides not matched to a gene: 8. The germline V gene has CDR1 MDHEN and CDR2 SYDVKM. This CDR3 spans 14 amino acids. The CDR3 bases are TGTGCCACACACCGGGACAGGGGGGTAGATACGCAGTATTTT. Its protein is CATHRDRGVDTQYF.

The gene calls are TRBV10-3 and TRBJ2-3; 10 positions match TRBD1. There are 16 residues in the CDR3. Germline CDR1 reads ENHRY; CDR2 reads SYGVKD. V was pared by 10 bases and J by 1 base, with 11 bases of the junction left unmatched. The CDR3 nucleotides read TGTGCCACGGGAAGTTCCGGGACAGGGGGCACAGATACGCAGTATTTT. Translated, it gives CATGSSGTGGTDTQYF.

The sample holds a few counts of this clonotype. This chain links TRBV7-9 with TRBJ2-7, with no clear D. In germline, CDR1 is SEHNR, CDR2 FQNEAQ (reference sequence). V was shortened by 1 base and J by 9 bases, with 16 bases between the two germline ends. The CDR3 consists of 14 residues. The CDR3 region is CASSLGPGERGQYF. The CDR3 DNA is TGTGCCAGCAGCTTAGGCCCCGGAGAGCGAGGGCAGTACTTC.

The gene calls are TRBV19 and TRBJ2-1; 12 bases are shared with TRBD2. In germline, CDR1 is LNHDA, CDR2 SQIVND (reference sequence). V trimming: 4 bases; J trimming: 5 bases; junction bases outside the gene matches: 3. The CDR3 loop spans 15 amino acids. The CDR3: CASSTGLAGHNEQFF. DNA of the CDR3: TGTGCCAGTAGTACCGGACTAGCGGGGCACAATGAGCAGTTCTTC.

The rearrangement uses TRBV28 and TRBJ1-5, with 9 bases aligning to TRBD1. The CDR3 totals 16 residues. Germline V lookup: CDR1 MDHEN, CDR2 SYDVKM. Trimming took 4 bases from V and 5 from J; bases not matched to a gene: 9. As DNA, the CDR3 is TGTGCCAGCAGTTCCCGAGACAGGGGGATAGATCAGCCCCAGCATTTT. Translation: CASSSRDRGIDQPQHF.

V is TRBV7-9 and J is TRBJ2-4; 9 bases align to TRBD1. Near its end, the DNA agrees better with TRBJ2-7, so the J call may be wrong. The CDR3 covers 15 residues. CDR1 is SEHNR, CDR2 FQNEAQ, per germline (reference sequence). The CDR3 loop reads CASSPKTGGSYEQYF. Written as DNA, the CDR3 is TGTGCCAGCAGCCCAAAGACAGGGGGGAGTTACGAGCAGTACTTC.

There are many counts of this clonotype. The CDR3 spells CASSPTIATQYF. CDR3 nucleotide sequence: TGTGCCAGCAGCCCCACCATTGCGACCCAGTACTTC. The chain couples TRBV7-2 to TRBJ2-5; D gene unclear. V shed 5 bases and J shed 7 bases, with 11 bases lying between them. Germline CDR1 reads SGHTA; CDR2 reads FQGNSA. The CDR3 is 12 residues long.

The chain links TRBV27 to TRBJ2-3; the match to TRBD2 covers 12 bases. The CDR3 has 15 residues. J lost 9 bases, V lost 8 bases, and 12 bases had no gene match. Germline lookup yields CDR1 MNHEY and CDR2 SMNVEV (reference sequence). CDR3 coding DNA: TGTGCCAGCTCAAACCTAGCGGGGGGGCCGTTGACGCAGTATTTT. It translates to CASSNLAGGPLTQYF.

CDR3 region: CASSPGLAGLEQFF. As DNA, the CDR3 is TGTGCCAGCAGCCCAGGACTAGCGGGGCTTGAGCAGTTCTTC. The V gene is TRBV4-2, the J gene TRBJ2-1, with 12 bases identical to TRBD2. CDR1 and CDR2 from the germline V gene are LGHNA and YNFKEQ. This CDR3 spans 14 amino acids. V shed 4 bases and J 9 bases; nucleotides not matched to a gene: 4.

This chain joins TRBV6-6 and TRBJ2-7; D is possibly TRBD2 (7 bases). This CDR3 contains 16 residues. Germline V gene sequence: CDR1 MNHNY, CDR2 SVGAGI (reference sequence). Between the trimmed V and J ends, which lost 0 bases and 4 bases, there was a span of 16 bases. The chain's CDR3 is CASSYSRRGATYEQYF. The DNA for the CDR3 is TGTGCCAGCAGTTACTCTCGACGGGGGGCAACATACGAGCAGTACTTC.

This chain's CDR3 is CASSNRDRAHEQYF. CDR3 DNA: TGTGCCAGCAGTAACCGGGACAGGGCCCACGAGCAGTACTTC. The chain uses TRBV6-6 and TRBJ2-4; TRBD1 matches at 9 bases. Matching the DNA end better, TRBJ2-7 makes the J call doubtful. Germline lookup yields CDR1 MNHNY and CDR2 SVGAGI (reference sequence). The CDR3 loop spans 14 amino acids.

CDR3 DNA: TGCGCCAGCAGCCAAGGGGTCAGGTCCACAGATACGCAGTATTTT. Its protein product is CASSQGVRSTDTQYF. The chain couples TRBV4-3 to TRBJ2-3, with D unresolved. Between the trimmed V and J ends, which lost 1 base and 2 bases, there was a span of 10 bases. The CDR3 is 15 residues long. Germline CDR1 reads LGHNA; CDR2 reads YSLEER.

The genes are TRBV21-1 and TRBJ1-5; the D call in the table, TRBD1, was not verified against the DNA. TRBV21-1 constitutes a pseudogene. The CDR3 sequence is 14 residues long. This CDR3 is CTSSAQGPIKVQHF. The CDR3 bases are TGTACCAGCAGCGCCCAGGGGCCTATTAAGGTCCAGCATTTT.